This note documents a single T cell receptor beta chain sequence. Its antigen remains unknown. The PCR was carried out with 60 Vbeta primers and 13 Jbeta primers. Clones were read by immunoSEQ multiplex PCR, and TCRdb kept only the in-frame ones, dropping some. The sample shows approximately 120,000 clones, 80% of them seen only once. Per germline, CDR1 SGHRS and CDR2 YFSETQ. Trimming shortened V by 0 bases and J by 0 bases, and 9 bases separated the two germline ends. CDR3 length: 16 residues. The sample originates from a study of cytomegalovirus exposure and HLA in healthy donors. Study background: Genotyping showed approximately 81% of some 400 donors falling in the Caucasian-associated ancestry cluster.

Study outcomes and limitations: The study put some 160 TCR beta chains on its list as cytomegalovirus-associated.

The TCR originated in a female donor in good health and CMV-seronegative. Sequencing input: PBMCs. The chain links TRBV5-1 to TRBJ2-2; no reliable D call. The CDR3 spells CASSLAASANTGELFF. CDR3 DNA: TGCGCCAGCAGCTTGGCGGCCAGCGCGAACACCGGGGAGCTGTTTTTT.